The rows below give T cell receptor beta chains drawn from one sample of a study of blood T cell repertoires in COVID-19. Method: immunoSEQ multiplex PCR; TCRdb's copy keeps in-frame clones and lacks some. The data contain 200,000 to 250,000 clones, almost 85% of them seen just once; the ten biggest clones take up roughly 7.6%. Sequencing was performed on peripheral blood. The receptors here all came from a woman aged 45-65 years with active or convalescent COVID-19. CDR3s include the opening cysteine and the closing phenylalanine or tryptophan. Each record gives: V gene, J gene, D gene, clone size, CDR3 DNA, CDR3 protein. D genes are given only for firm matches. Clone size appears in some rows only: once, few, many, or a class for an expanded clone.

TRBV24-1	TRBJ2-5	TRBD1	once	TGTGCCACCAGTGATTTGCCGACAGGGGGCTCAGAGACCCAGTACTTC	CATSDLPTGGSETQYF
TRBV4-1	TRBJ1-3	.	.	TGCGCCAGCAGCTCTAATATGCCCTCTGGAAACACCATATATTTT	CASSSNMPSGNTIYF
TRBV24-1	TRBJ2-1	TRBD1	.	TGTGCCACCAGTGATTCTGCCCCCGGGACAGGGGATGAGCAGTTCTTC	CATSDSAPGTGDEQFF
TRBV19	TRBJ1-5	.	.	TGTGCCAGTAAGGGGCAGGGATGGGAACAGCCCCAGCATTTT	CASKGQGWEQPQHF
TRBV3-1/TRBV3-2	TRBJ2-1	TRBD2	.	TGTGCCAGCAGCCACCCTAGCGGGGTGGAGTTCTTC	CASSHPSGVEFF
TRBV27	TRBJ2-4	.	.	TGTGCCAGCAAGGAGACAGCTACGGACATTCAGTACTTC	CASKETATDIQYF
TRBV7-9	TRBJ1-2	TRBD1	.	TGTGCCAGCAGCTTAGAAGGACAGGTCTATGGCTACACCTTC	CASSLEGQVYGYTF
TRBV9	TRBJ1-4	.	once	TGTGCCAGCAGTCCCAATGAGGCGACTAATGAAAAACTGTTTTTT	CASSPNEATNEKLFF
TRBV27	TRBJ1-2	.	.	TGTGCCAGCAGTCTCATCGGGGGGATGGATGGCTACACCTTC	CASSLIGGMDGYTF
TRBV6-5	TRBJ1-2	TRBD1	few	TGTGCCAGCAGTTACATTGCAGGGGGTTCCTATGGCTACACCTTC	CASSYIAGGSYGYTF
TRBV29-1	TRBJ1-1	.	.	TGCAGCGCCGATCCGGGGGGCACTGAAGCTTTCTTT	CSADPGGTEAFF
TRBV4-2	TRBJ2-2	.	few	TGTGCCAGCAGCCAAGAGGCGCAGGGAGGCAACGGGGAGCTGTTTTTT	CASSQEAQGGNGELFF
TRBV3-1/TRBV3-2	TRBJ2-2	.	.	TGTGCCAGCAGCCCACGCGACTATTCCGGGGAGCTGTTTTTT	CASSPRDYSGELFF
TRBV27	TRBJ2-5	.	.	TGTGCCAGCAGTCCCCACAGGGAAGAGACCCAGTACTTC	CASSPHREETQYF
TRBV11-2	TRBJ1-1	.	.	TGTGCCAGCAGCTTCAACAGCCCCTTGAACACTGAAGCTTTCTTT	CASSFNSPLNTEAFF
TRBV6-5	TRBJ2-3	.	.	TGTGCCAGCAGTTACTCGAGTGAGCTCGGTACGCAGTATTTT	CASSYSSELGTQYF
TRBV28	TRBJ2-1	.	.	TGTGCCAGCAGGACCGGGATCAAGCAGCCGTTCTTC	CASRTGIKQPFF
TRBV3-1/TRBV3-2	TRBJ2-5	.	once	TGTGCCAGCAGCCAAGGAATCGATTCGGGGAGCTTGGAGACCCAGTACTTC	CASSQGIDSGSLETQYF
TRBV2	TRBJ1-5	.	.	TGTGCCAGCAGTGAGTGGAGTAGCAATCAGCCCCAGCATTTT	CASSEWSSNQPQHF
TRBV5-1	TRBJ1-6	TRBD1	few	TGCGCCAGCAGCTCAGGGACAGCTAATTCACCCCTCCACTTT	CASSSGTANSPLHF
TRBV12-3/TRBV12-4	TRBJ2-5	TRBD1	few	TGTGCCAGCGCCGGGACAGGGCAAGAGACCCAGTACTTC	CASAGTGQETQYF
TRBV19	TRBJ2-3	TRBD2	.	TGTGCCAGTAGTACCCTGACTAGCGGGAGTGTCGGAGATACGCAGTATTTT	CASSTLTSGSVGDTQYF
TRBV28	TRBJ2-2	.	.	TGTGCCAGCAGCTCCACACCCGCGAACACCGGGGAGCTGTTTTTT	CASSSTPANTGELFF
TRBV5-1	TRBJ1-6	TRBD1	once	TGCGCCAGCAGCGGGACCGGGACAGGGAAAACACCCCTCCACTTT	CASSGTGTGKTPLHF
TRBV6-5	TRBJ1-1	.	.	TGTGCCAGCAGCAGGTCAAGGTCGAACACTGAAGCTTTCTTT	CASSRSRSNTEAFF
TRBV5-1	TRBJ1-1	TRBD1	once	TGCGCCAGCACTCAACCGGGACAGGGGACGGGACCGTTCTTT	CASTQPGQGTGPFF
TRBV15	TRBJ2-3	TRBD1	.	TGTGCCACCAGCAGCCCGGGACAGGGCACAGATACGCAGTATTTT	CATSSPGQGTDTQYF
TRBV25-1	TRBJ2-7	.	few	TGTGCCAGCAGTGAAGTACGAGGGAACGAGCAGTACTTC	CASSEVRGNEQYF
TRBV3-1/TRBV3-2	TRBJ1-2	.	.	TGTGCCAGCAGCCACAGGGCGAACTATGGCTACACCTTC	CASSHRANYGYTF
TRBV29-1	TRBJ2-7	TRBD2	.	TGCAGCGTCGATGGGACTAGCGGCTACGAGCAGTACTTC	CSVDGTSGYEQYF
TRBV7-2	TRBJ2-1	TRBD2	.	TGTGCCAGCAGCCCTGGGGGGGGAAATAAGGGAAATGAGCAGTTCTTC	CASSPGGGNKGNEQFF
TRBV11-3	TRBJ2-3	TRBD1	.	TGTGCCAGCAGCGGCCGGGACAGTGCAGATACGCAGTATTTT	CASSGRDSADTQYF
TRBV19	TRBJ2-2	.	.	TGTGCCAGTAGTAGGCCCCCTAGCGCCAACACCGGGGAGCTGTTTTTT	CASSRPPSANTGELFF
TRBV19	TRBJ1-2	.	.	TGTGCCAGTTTTCCGGGTGACAGAGCCTATGGCTACACCTTC	CASFPGDRAYGYTF
TRBV4-1	TRBJ2-5	.	once	TGCGCCAGCAGCCCCAGGATAGCGGTGATAACCCAGTACTTC	CASSPRIAVITQYF
TRBV12-3/TRBV12-4	TRBJ2-3	.	.	TGTGCCAGCAGTTCTAGCACAGATACGCAGTATTTT	CASSSSTDTQYF
TRBV5-1	TRBJ1-4	.	.	TGCGCCAGCAGCTTGGCAGGGGCGGGTGAAAAACTGTTTTTT	CASSLAGAGEKLFF
TRBV6-1	TRBJ2-7	TRBD2	.	TGTGCCAGCAGTGAAGGCGGGAGGGCCTACGAGCAGTACTTC	CASSEGGRAYEQYF
TRBV21-1	TRBJ1-1	.	.	TGTGCCAGCACCAAAAATCCGTGGCTGAACACTGAAGCTTTCTTT	CASTKNPWLNTEAFF
TRBV7-3	TRBJ2-2	.	.	TGTGCCAGCAGCTCCTTCTCGGGACTTCACACCGGGGAGCTGTTTTTT	CASSSFSGLHTGELFF
TRBV11-2	TRBJ1-4	TRBD1	.	TGTGCCAGCAGCTCTACGGGACAGGGCACTGAAAAACTGTTTTTT	CASSSTGQGTEKLFF
TRBV5-1	TRBJ1-5	.	few	TGCGCCAGTCGGGGAGGGCAGCCCCAGCATTTT	CASRGGQPQHF
TRBV5-1	TRBJ2-2	TRBD1	.	TGCGCCAGCAGCCACGGGACAGGTAGCACCGGGGAGCTGTTTTTT	CASSHGTGSTGELFF
TRBV24-1	TRBJ2-1	TRBD2	.	TGTGCCACCAGTGATTCGCCGGGACTAGCGGGACCCTACAATGAGCAGTTCTTC	CATSDSPGLAGPYNEQFF
TRBV5-3	TRBJ2-7	.	.	TGTGCCAAGCGAACCGGGATATCTACCACCGAGCAGTACTTC	CAKRTGISTTEQYF
TRBV5-1	TRBJ1-6	TRBD1	.	TGCGCCAGCAGTTCGGACAGGAGTTCACCCCTCCACTTT	CASSSDRSSPLHF
TRBV7-3	TRBJ2-7	TRBD2	.	TGTGCCAGCAGCTTAATAGCGGGAGGGCCCCACGAGCAGTACTTC	CASSLIAGGPHEQYF
TRBV15	TRBJ2-7	.	.	TGTGCCACCAGCAGAGATTCGGTCGCCTACGAGCAGTACTTC	CATSRDSVAYEQYF
TRBV12-5	TRBJ2-1	TRBD2	.	TGTGCTAGTGGTGGGGAGGGACGCCCGACCTACAATGAGCAGTTCTTC	CASGGEGRPTYNEQFF
TRBV6-5	TRBJ1-1	.	.	TGTGCCAGCAGTTACCCTGGGCGGGGGGGAGGCACTGAAGCTTTCTTT	CASSYPGRGGGTEAFF
TRBV28	TRBJ2-7	TRBD1	.	TGTGCCAGCAGTTCACGACAATATCAGGGGGCCCCATACTTC	CASSSRQYQGAPYF
TRBV5-6	TRBJ1-1	.	.	TGTGCCAGCAGCCCGAGTCGGGGGGGACCTTTCTTT	CASSPSRGGPFF
TRBV19	TRBJ2-7	.	few	TGTGCCAGTAGCTCAACAGGGCCCGGAGGTGGCGAGCAGTACTTC	CASSSTGPGGGEQYF